This T cell receptor beta chain was retrieved from a study of T-cell reconstitution after alpha-beta-depleted transplantation in children. Study-wide results and caveats: Hyperexpanded clones declined; after one year, newly produced T cells mostly supplied diversity. Several hundred expanded graft clones reportedly gave rise to the alpha-beta T cells present about two months after transplant. Some patients' high day-60 TCRbeta diversity was attributed to recipient cells surviving conditioning.

There are many counts of this clonotype. What it binds is unknown. The library targeted TCRbeta and was prepared with unique molecular identifiers. One entry per CDR3 protein, called by TCRdb with MiXCR from the PCR reads. The table has 750,000 to 950,000 distinct CDR3 sequences, about 15% seen once. The germline CDR1 and CDR2 sequences are DFQATT and SNEGSKA (reference sequence). The V gene end was trimmed by 0 bases and the J gene end by 5 bases; junction bases not matched to a gene: 3. The CDR3 is 14 amino acids. The material sequenced was PBMCs, mostly from graft donor cells, taken 360 days after TCRalphabeta/CD19-depleted stem cell transplant. This clonotype was sampled from a male patient younger than 18 who had a stem cell transplant for acute lymphoblastic leukemia, so the T cells may come from the graft donor. The rearrangement links TRBV20-1 to TRBJ1-5, with 8 bases identical to TRBD1. The chain's CDR3 is CSAREGQGYQPQHF. CDR3 DNA: TGCAGTGCTAGAGAAGGACAGGGCTATCAGCCCCAGCATTTT.